These 17 T cell receptor beta chains were sequenced from one sample in a study of molecular identifiers for immune sequencing clone quantification. Via MiXCR, TCRdb re-called the PCR reads, giving one row per CDR3 protein. Here the sample spans a few hundred thousand distinct CDR3 sequences, 24% being singletons. Sequenced sample: naive CD8+ T cells from blood, with Jurkat cell RNA spiked in. The subset was: FACS-sorted CD8+CD4-CCR7+CD45RA+ naive T cells. Source of these receptors: a human donor in good health. Some libraries in this study had Jurkat cell RNA spiked in.

This clonotype was picked up a small number of times. The CDR3 loop reads CASRPQVVAPVHEQYF. Here the CDR3 DNA reads TGTGCCAGCAGGCCCCAGGTCGTAGCGCCCGTCCACGAGCAGTACTTC. The rearrangement joins TRBV6-1 to TRBJ2-7, with TRBD2 as a possible D gene (5 bases). The V end was cut by 6 bases, the J end by 5 bases, with 23 bases between. Germline V CDR1 and CDR2: MNHNS, SASEGT. This CDR3 region has 16 residues.

This chain links TRBV13 with TRBJ2-5; D possibly corresponds to TRBD2 (5 bases). V lost 5 bases and J lost 4, with 14 bases in between. CDR3 size: 14 residues. Germline V gene sequence: CDR1 PRHDT, CDR2 FYEKMQ (reference sequence). The CDR3 loop is CASSPREGIETQYF. The CDR3 bases are TGTGCCAGCAGCCCCCGGGAAGGGATAGAGACCCAGTACTTC.

The sample holds many counts of this clonotype. This chain links TRBV7-9 with TRBJ2-7; no definite D call. V dropped 5 bases and J dropped 3 bases, with 8 bases sitting between them. Germline V gene lookup returns CDR1 SEHNR and CDR2 FQNEAQ (reference sequence). The CDR3 totals 12 residues. CDR3: CASSPTFYEQYF. CDR3 sequence (DNA): TGTGCCAGCAGCCCAACCTTCTACGAGCAGTACTTC.

The chain carries TRBV23-1 and TRBJ2-3, with D uncertain. TRBV23-1 has ORF status, its function being uncertain. The CDR3 is made up of 15 amino acids. V was shortened by 3 bases and J by 1 base, with 11 bases between the two germline ends. The CDR3 nucleotides are TGCGCCAGCAGTCAGGCGGTTGTCGGCACAGATACGCAGTATTTT. This codes for CASSQAVVGTDTQYF.

In this sample, this clonotype turned up many times. J is TRBJ1-2 and V is TRBV7-9, with unresolved D. CDR1 is SEHNR and CDR2 is FQNEAQ in the germline V gene (reference sequence). The V end lost 0 bases, the J end lost 3 bases, and 14 bases lay between the germline ends. The CDR3 totals 16 residues. The CDR3 loop reads CASSLARSQRHYGYTF. The DNA of the CDR3 is TGTGCCAGCAGCTTAGCGCGGTCCCAAAGGCACTATGGCTACACCTTC.

The chain carries TRBV9 and TRBJ2-5, with a possible D match to TRBD1 (6 bases). The germline V and J ends were trimmed by 0 bases and 3 bases, with 15 bases remaining between them. CDR1 and CDR2 (germline): SGDLS, YYNGEE. CDR3 length equals 16 residues. Here the CDR3 reads CASSVEDSYYEETQYF. Here the CDR3 DNA reads TGTGCCAGCAGCGTAGAGGACAGCTATTATGAAGAGACCCAGTACTTC.

This sequence joins TRBV24-1 and TRBJ2-2, with D perhaps matching TRBD1 or TRBD2 (5 bases each). The CDR3 is made up of 16 amino acids. Trimming took off 6 bases at V and 7 bases at J, with 20 bases between the two ends. Per germline, CDR1 KGHDR and CDR2 SFDVKD. The CDR3 bases are TGTGCCACCAGTACTGAAGAGTTCGGGGCAGTCGGGGAGCTGTTTTTT. Its translation is CATSTEEFGAVGELFF.

Of note for this clonotype: Sequence at one end of the junction differs from germline and may be a read error. This rearrangement joins TRBV2 to TRBJ2-3; perhaps D is TRBD1 or TRBD2 (6 bases each). The CDR3 loop spans 13 amino acids. Germline V lookup: CDR1 SNHLY, CDR2 FYNNEI. The CDR3 DNA is TGTGCCAGCATTGGGGGGCGCACAGATACGCTGTATTTT. Its translation is CASIGGRTDTLYF.

There are many counts of this clonotype. J is TRBJ1-1 and V is TRBV7-9; 7 positions match TRBD1. Germline V CDR1 and CDR2: SEHNR, FQNEAQ (reference sequence). The CDR3 has 14 amino acids. V lost 7 bases, J lost 4 bases, and 9 bases stayed unmatched. The CDR3 DNA is TGTGCCAGCATACAGAACGCAGGGGGCACTGAAGCTTTCTTT. Translated: CASIQNAGGTEAFF.

This clonotype was counted ten times or more. The chain has TRBV7-9 and TRBJ2-1, with D possibly TRBD2 on 6 matching bases. CDR3 length equals 13 residues. The V gene lost 5 bases and the J gene lost 7 bases, with 12 bases spanning the gap. Germline loops: CDR1 SEHNR, CDR2 FQNEAQ (reference sequence). In DNA form, the CDR3 reads TGTGCCAGCAGCCCTGGGACTCTTAATGAGCAGTTCTTC. Amino acids: CASSPGTLNEQFF. Combining the CDR3 with reference TRBV7-9 and TRBJ2-1 gives the whole variable domain DTGVSQNPRHKITKRGQNVTFRCDPISEHNRLYWYRQTLGQGPEFLTYFQNEAQLEKSRLLSDRFSAERPKGSFSTLEIQRTEQGDSAMYLCASSPGTLNEQFFGPGTRLTVL.

The chain combines TRBV27 with TRBJ2-7, with no clear D. Germline V gene lookup returns CDR1 MNHEY and CDR2 SMNVEV (reference sequence). This CDR3 region has 11 residues. Trimming removed 5 bases at V and 3 bases at J, with 5 bases between. This chain's CDR3 is CASSHNYEQYF. The CDR3 coding sequence is TGTGCCAGCAGTCATAACTACGAGCAGTACTTC.

The chain has TRBV27 and TRBJ2-7, with 7 bases lining up with TRBD1. Germline V gene lookup returns CDR1 MNHEY and CDR2 SMNVEV (reference sequence). The junction had 5 bases not matched to a gene; V was cut back by 0 bases and J by 6 bases. This CDR3 has 14 residues. CDR3 residues: CASSLSPGQVEQYF. DNA for the CDR3: TGTGCCAGCAGTTTATCCCCCGGACAGGTCGAGCAGTACTTC.

This clonotype was seen a handful of times. This chain's CDR3 is CASSLRGADEQYF. CDR3 DNA: TGTGCCAGCAGCTTGAGGGGGGCCGACGAGCAGTACTTC. This rearrangement joins TRBV5-4 to TRBJ2-7; D might be TRBD1 or TRBD2, each matching 6 bases. Germline CDR1 reads SGHNT; CDR2 reads YYREEE (reference sequence). Trimming removed 1 base at V and 5 bases at J, with 10 bases between. The CDR3 sequence is 13 residues long.

This clonotype came up many times. The genes are TRBV7-9 and TRBJ2-3, with TRBD2 matching over 8 bases. J was trimmed by 10 bases and V by 0 bases; bases with no gene match: 6. Germline V gene sequence: CDR1 SEHNR, CDR2 FQNEAQ (reference sequence). The CDR3 contains 14 residues. The CDR3 DNA follows: TGTGCCAGCAGCTTAGCGGCGGGAGGTGCCCCGCAGTATTTT. Translation: CASSLAAGGAPQYF.

In its sample, this clonotype was seen many times. The chain links TRBV2 to TRBJ2-4, with 12 bases that match TRBD2. This CDR3 is built from 20 residues. V gave up 2 bases and J gave up 0 bases; unmatched junction bases: 11. Germline V gene lookup returns CDR1 SNHLY and CDR2 FYNNEI. The CDR3 is CASSELRTSGDPLAKNIQYF. The CDR3 DNA is TGTGCCAGCAGTGAACTCCGGACTAGCGGGGACCCCTTAGCCAAAAACATTCAGTACTTC.

The chain uses TRBV11-2 and TRBJ2-7, with TRBD1 as a possible D gene (6 bases). Germline V lookup: CDR1 SGHAT, CDR2 FQNNGV. The V end was cut by 1 base, the J end by 3 bases, with 19 bases between. This CDR3 contains 17 residues. This CDR3 reads CASSLVVGAGVGYEQYF. The CDR3 coding sequence is TGTGCCAGCAGCTTAGTGGTCGGGGCAGGGGTAGGCTACGAGCAGTACTTC. Full variable domain (remainder filled in from reference TRBV11-2 and TRBJ2-7): EAGVAQSPRYKIIEKRQSVAFWCNPISGHATLYWYQQILGQGPKLLIQFQNNGVVDDSQLPKDRFSAERLKGVDSTLKIQPAKLEDSAVYLCASSLVVGAGVGYEQYFGPGTRLTVT.

In the case of this clonotype: The junction does not match germline at one end; this may be a read error. J is TRBJ2-1 and V is TRBV7-9; 9 nucleotides line up with TRBD2. Looked up from germline, CDR1 is SEHNR and CDR2 is FQNEAQ (reference sequence). The CDR3 contains 16 residues. The CDR3 is CVSRDQAGGPYNEQFF. DNA for the CDR3: TGTGTCAGCAGGGATCAAGCGGGAGGCCCCTACAATGAGCAGTTCTTC.